Listed below are T cell receptor beta chains from one sample, sequenced in a study of cytomegalovirus exposure and HLA in healthy donors. Clones were read by immunoSEQ multiplex PCR, and TCRdb kept only the in-frame ones, dropping some. This repertoire shows 60,000 to 90,000 clones, around 94% found once; its top ten account for 0.5% to 0.75%. Sequencing was performed on PBMCs. The receptors shown here come from a woman aged 18-30 years in good health and CMV-seronegative. Both conserved end residues are part of each CDR3. A D gene is named only where the DNA matches it firmly. The size of a clone is reported for some rows only, either as once, few or many, or as a class for expanded clones.

clone_size	j_call	d_call	v_call	cdr3_aa	cdr3_nt
NA	TRBJ1-3	NA	TRBV4-2	CASSPPSNRQGSGNTIYF	TGTGCCAGCAGCCCACCCTCCAACCGGCAGGGATCTGGAAACACCATATATTTT
NA	TRBJ2-7	NA	TRBV6-5	CASSYRGSYEQYF	TGTGCCAGCAGTTACAGGGGGTCCTACGAGCAGTACTTC
NA	TRBJ1-5	TRBD1	TRBV5-5	CASSSNRGLNQPQHF	TGTGCCAGCAGCTCTAACAGGGGGCTAAATCAGCCCCAGCATTTT
NA	TRBJ1-1	TRBD1	TRBV13	CASSLDRGTEAFF	TGTGCCAGCAGCCTTGACAGGGGCACTGAAGCTTTCTTT
NA	TRBJ1-1	TRBD1	TRBV6-1	CASSTQGASEAFF	TGTGCCAGCAGTACCCAGGGGGCCTCTGAAGCTTTCTTT
NA	TRBJ1-4	NA	TRBV5-5	CASSPGHNEKLFF	TGTGCCAGCAGCCCAGGGCATAATGAAAAACTGTTTTTT
once	TRBJ2-5	TRBD1	TRBV5-4	CASSLGDRWYF	TGTGCCAGCAGCTTGGGGGACAGGTGGTACTTC
NA	TRBJ1-1	TRBD1	TRBV7-8	CASSLNPRQGYVAFF	TGTGCCAGCAGCCTTAACCCCAGACAGGGGTATGTAGCTTTCTTT
NA	TRBJ1-5	NA	TRBV28	CASSLGRGQPQHF	TGTGCCAGCAGTTTAGGCCGGGGGCAGCCCCAGCATTTT
NA	TRBJ1-2	TRBD1	TRBV30	CAWKGDRGIYGYTF	TGTGCCTGGAAGGGAGACAGGGGCATCTATGGCTACACCTTC
NA	TRBJ2-7	NA	TRBV6-5	CASSYSNPSASAEQYF	TGTGCCAGCAGTTACTCGAATCCTAGCGCTTCAGCCGAGCAGTACTTC
NA	TRBJ2-1	TRBD2	TRBV30	CAWSVLAGAYNEQFF	TGTGCCTGGAGTGTTCTAGCGGGGGCCTACAATGAGCAGTTCTTC
NA	TRBJ1-4	TRBD1	TRBV4-1	CASSQGVQGYEKLFF	TGCGCCAGCAGCCAAGGGGTACAGGGGTATGAAAAACTGTTTTTT
NA	TRBJ2-7	NA	TRBV5-1	CASSPYSTGYEQYF	TGCGCCAGCAGCCCCTACTCTACAGGGTACGAGCAGTACTTC
NA	TRBJ2-5	TRBD2	TRBV30	CAWTPTSGGRETQYF	TGTGCCTGGACGCCGACTAGCGGGGGCAGGGAGACCCAGTACTTC
NA	TRBJ2-3	NA	TRBV18	CASSHGSASGTDTQYF	TGTGCCAGCTCCCATGGCTCGGCTAGCGGCACAGATACGCAGTATTTT
once	TRBJ2-2	TRBD1	TRBV9	CASSTRDRGTGELFF	TGTGCCAGCAGCACACGGGACAGGGGCACCGGGGAGCTGTTTTTT
once	TRBJ2-6	NA	TRBV4-3	CASSQEGQGISGANVLTF	TGCGCCAGCAGCCAAGAGGGGCAGGGGATATCTGGGGCCAACGTCCTGACTTTC
NA	TRBJ2-3	NA	TRBV5-1	CASKVGSRGTDTQYF	TGCGCCAGCAAGGTTGGTAGCCGGGGCACAGATACGCAGTATTTT